This T cell receptor beta chain derives from a study of blood T cell repertoires in COVID-19. Study in general: Acute and convalescent COVID-19 specimens originated in the United States, Italy and Spain.

In the authors' methods: By means of reference gene primer amplification, nucleated cell counts were estimated. Assay used: immunoSEQ multiplex PCR; TCRdb lists only in-frame clones, some missing. V, J and clone size derive from that table, while D and trimming were established from the DNA sequence. The data contain a few hundred thousand clones, 75% to 95% of them singletons. Seattle patients were enrolled while actively infected and followed longitudinally. The CDR3 contains 13 residues. CDR1 is SQVTM, CDR2 ANQGSEA, per germline. V lost 5 bases, J lost 2 bases, and 2 bases stayed unmatched. The source is a person aged 18 to 35 with COVID-19, enrolled during active disease. The rearrangement links TRBV29-1 to TRBJ2-7; 11 nucleotides line up with TRBD2. Sample: peripheral blood. The chain's CDR3 is CSVTSGSAYEQYF. Here the CDR3 DNA reads TGCAGCGTTACTAGCGGGAGCGCCTACGAGCAGTACTTC.